These 11 T cell receptor beta chains share one sample of origin, sequenced in a study of vaccination effects on CD4 cells after COVID-19. Antigen-specific CD4+ T cells were expanded with viral peptide pools in the ViraFEST assay before sequencing. Isolating CD4+ T cells followed less than 11 days of culture. Between March and December 2020, the person had a SARS-CoV-2 infection that PCR confirmed. Assay: immunoSEQ multiplex PCR; the TCRdb copy retains only in-frame clones and omits some. The table has 30,000 to 45,000 clones, 70% to 80% seen once. The antigens these receptors bind are not known. This sample comprised CD4+ T cells from PBMCs cultured with HCoV-NL63 spike peptides, obtained before COVID-19 vaccination. These receptors originate from a human donor who had a prior SARS-CoV-2 infection.

The chain joins TRBV12-3 or TRBV12-4 to TRBJ1-1; D is unclear. This CDR3 is 13 amino acids long. V gave up 3 bases and J gave up 4 bases, with 9 bases separating them. The CDR3 loop is CASSLSRFTEAFF. CDR3 DNA sequence: TGTGCCAGCAGTTTGAGTCGGTTCACTGAAGCTTTCTTT.

This chain uses TRBV6-6 with TRBJ1-3, with D uncertain. The CDR3 is 12 amino acids. V lost 7 bases, J lost 1 base, and 5 bases lay in between. Germline V gene sequence: CDR1 MNHNY, CDR2 SVGAGI (reference sequence). The DNA for the CDR3 is TGTGCCAGCATAGGATCTGGAAACACCATATATTTT. Protein product: CASIGSGNTIYF.

In regard to this clone: The identical CDR3 is also encoded by other nucleotide sequences in the sample. This chain links TRBV19 with TRBJ1-1, with D perhaps TRBD1 (6 bases). Trimming stripped 6 bases from V and 4 bases from J, with 12 bases between. The CDR3 loop spans 13 amino acids. Germline-derived CDR1 and CDR2 are LNHDA and SQIVND (reference sequence). The CDR3 region is CASSGQLATEAFF. The DNA of the CDR3 is TGTGCCAGTAGCGGACAGCTCGCCACTGAAGCTTTCTTT. The whole variable domain, filled in from reference TRBV19 and TRBJ1-1, reads DGGITQSPKYLFRKEGQNVTLSCEQNLNHDAMYWYRQDPGQGLRLIYYSQIVNDFQKGDIAEGYSVSREKKESFPLTVTSAQKNPTAFYLCASSGQLATEAFFGQGTRLTVV.

The chain combines TRBV7-2 with TRBJ1-2; 9 nucleotides match TRBD1. From germline, CDR1 is SGHTA and CDR2 FQGNSA. The V and J ends lost 2 bases and 4 bases, in that order; junction bases with no gene match: 8. This CDR3 spans 16 amino acids. The CDR3 loop is CASSLTPGTGFYGYTF. The CDR3 nucleotides are TGTGCCAGCAGCTTAACTCCCGGGACAGGGTTCTATGGCTACACCTTC.

The chain uses TRBV7-8 and TRBJ1-4; TRBD1 matches at 7 bases. The CDR3 runs 15 residues. From germline, CDR1 is SGHVS and CDR2 FQNEAQ. V was clipped by 2 bases and J by 8 bases; unmatched bases: 8. The CDR3 region is CASSLTLTGREKLFF. CDR3 bases: TGTGCCAGCAGCTTAACGTTGACAGGGAGAGAAAAACTGTTTTTT.

This chain connects TRBV19 to TRBJ2-7; TRBD2 agrees at 7 bases. Germline CDR1 and CDR2: LNHDA and SQIVND (reference sequence). The CDR3 is 14 residues long. The ends lost 6 bases at V and 6 bases at J; junction bases unmatched: 11. CDR3 loop: CASRPSGTYVEQYF. The CDR3 DNA is TGTGCCAGTAGACCCAGCGGGACCTACGTCGAGCAGTACTTC. Looking up the rest from reference TRBV19 and TRBJ2-7 gives the full variable domain: DGGITQSPKYLFRKEGQNVTLSCEQNLNHDAMYWYRQDPGQGLRLIYYSQIVNDFQKGDIAEGYSVSREKKESFPLTVTSAQKNPTAFYLCASRPSGTYVEQYFGPGTRLTVT.

The chain couples TRBV19 to TRBJ1-2; a possible D gene is TRBD1 (5 bases). This CDR3 comprises 16 residues. Looked up from germline, CDR1 is LNHDA and CDR2 is SQIVND (reference sequence). Trimming took off 2 bases at V and 0 bases at J, with 13 bases between the two ends. DNA of the CDR3: TGTGCCAGTAGTATATATCGGAGACAGACTAACTATGGCTACACCTTC. Translation gives CASSIYRRQTNYGYTF.

The chain joins TRBV25-1 to TRBJ2-7, with a tentative D call TRBD1 (6 bases). V shed 6 bases and J shed 3 bases, with 9 bases lying between them. CDR3 length equals 12 residues. Per the germline V gene, CDR1 is MGHDK and CDR2 is SYGVNS. This chain's CDR3 is CASRADSYEQYF. The CDR3 DNA follows: TGTGCCAGCAGAGCGGACAGCTACGAGCAGTACTTC.

This clone was seen a single time. The rearrangement uses TRBV5-1 and TRBJ2-3, with D possibly being TRBD1 (6 bases). CDR1 is SGHRS, CDR2 YFSETQ, per germline. The CDR3 spans 14 residues. The V end lost 0 bases, the J end lost 2 bases, and 7 bases lay between the germline ends. CDR3 nucleotide sequence: TGCGCCAGCAGCTTGGGACAGGTCACAGATACGCAGTATTTT. The encoded protein is CASSLGQVTDTQYF.

The chain uses TRBV6-6 and TRBJ2-1; the D gene is possibly TRBD2 (5 bases). V lost 6 bases and J 4 bases, leaving 7 bases between the germline ends. CDR1 MNHNY and CDR2 SVGAGI come from the germline V gene (reference sequence). CDR3 length: 12 amino acids. In nucleotides, the CDR3 is TGTGCCAGCAGCGGGATTTACAATGAGCAGTTCTTC. Amino acid sequence: CASSGIYNEQFF.

This clone was recorded a few times. The V gene is TRBV7-3, the J gene TRBJ1-1; the D gene is possibly TRBD1 (5 bases). The germline CDR1 and CDR2 sequences are SGHTA and FQGTGA. Between the trimmed V and J ends, which lost 6 bases and 5 bases, there was a span of 22 bases. This CDR3 has 16 amino acids. The CDR3 loop is CASSPGQFELGTEAFF. Written as DNA, the CDR3 is TGTGCCAGCAGTCCTGGACAATTCGAACTGGGGACTGAAGCTTTCTTT.